What follows are 32 T cell receptor beta chains derived from one specimen sequenced in a study of response to subunit inactivated influenza vaccine. TCRdb itself ran the RT-PCR reads through MiXCR, one entry per CDR3 protein. The table records 400,000 to 650,000 distinct CDR3 sequences, approximately 6.9% of them present only once. The source material was PBMCs from blood, sampled about 24 months after vaccination. Receptors originate from a man between 50 and 75 years old who received an inactivated influenza vaccine.

This clonotype was seen at least ten times. The gene calls are TRBV7-9 and TRBJ2-7, with 9 positions matching TRBD2. With V trimmed by 1 base and J by 5 bases, 6 bases remained unmatched. The CDR3 consists of 15 residues. Germline V CDR1 and CDR2: SEHNR, FQNEAQ (reference sequence). The CDR3 protein is CASSLVSGRRNEQYF. The CDR3 bases are TGTGCCAGCAGCTTAGTGAGCGGGAGGAGGAACGAGCAGTACTTC.

The J gene is TRBJ2-1, the V gene TRBV12-3 or TRBV12-4; possibly TRBD2 for D (7 bases). V lost 0 bases to trimming and J lost 4 bases, with 10 bases between them. CDR3 size: 15 residues. The CDR3 sequence is CASSLAGGRYNEQFF. The CDR3 nucleotides are TGTGCCAGCAGTTTAGCGGGGGGGCGGTACAATGAGCAGTTCTTC.

This clonotype was recorded a few times. The chain recombines TRBV20-1 with TRBJ2-7; D is tentatively TRBD1 or TRBD2 (7 bases each). Germline loops: CDR1 DFQATT, CDR2 SNEGSKA (reference sequence). V lost 3 bases to trimming and J lost 3 bases, with 15 bases between them. The CDR3 sequence is 14 residues long. The DNA of the CDR3 is TGCAGTGCTAGCCCAGGGGGGGTGATCTACGAGCAGTACTTC. It is translated as CSASPGGVIYEQYF.

This clonotype was observed a handful of times. V is TRBV20-1 and J is TRBJ2-1, with D perhaps being TRBD1 or TRBD2 (5 bases each). Germline values: CDR1 DFQATT, CDR2 SNEGSKA (reference sequence). This CDR3 is built from 16 residues. V gave up 3 bases and J gave up 0 bases, with 15 bases separating them. CDR3 bases: TGCAGTGCTAGCTTCCCTCCAGGGAGCTCCTACAATGAGCAGTTCTTC. Translated: CSASFPPGSSYNEQFF.

This chain joins TRBV11-2 and TRBJ2-3, with no clear D. Trimming removed 2 bases from V and 6 bases from J, with 15 bases in between. From germline, CDR1 is SGHAT and CDR2 FQNNGV. The CDR3 consists of 15 residues. The CDR3 coding sequence is TGTGCCAGCAGCTTAACCTTTGGCCGACCGGATACGCAGTATTTT. Residues: CASSLTFGRPDTQYF.

The chain combines TRBV20-1 with TRBJ2-5; D is unresolved. Per the germline V gene, CDR1 is DFQATT and CDR2 is SNEGSKA (reference sequence). V was pared by 4 bases and J by 3 bases, with 9 bases between. The CDR3 is made up of 12 amino acids. The CDR3 DNA is TGCAGTGCTACACTATTCGAAGAGACCCAGTACTTC. This sequence encodes CSATLFEETQYF.

The CDR3 sequence is CASSPTAREAFF. CDR3 in DNA: TGTGCCAGCTCACCCACCGCCCGTGAAGCTTTCTTT. The V and J genes are TRBV18 and TRBJ1-1; no clear D gene. Trimming took 3 bases from V and 7 from J, leaving 9 bases between them. The CDR3 spans 12 residues. Germline lookup yields CDR1 KGHSH and CDR2 LQKENI.

The chain employs TRBV11-2 and TRBJ2-1; 10 bases are shared with TRBD2. Germline CDR1 SGHAT, CDR2 FQNNGV. V lost 3 bases, J lost 8 bases, and 7 bases stayed unmatched. There are 15 residues in the CDR3. The CDR3 protein is CASSFTSGTRDEQFF. The CDR3 coding sequence is TGTGCCAGCAGCTTTACTAGCGGGACACGAGATGAGCAGTTCTTC.

J is TRBJ2-1 and V is TRBV11-3, with 14 nucleotides matching TRBD2. Trimming removed 5 bases from V and 6 bases from J; junction bases left unmatched: 3. Germline V CDR1 and CDR2: SGHNT, YENEEA. The CDR3 spans 15 residues. The CDR3 here is CASSPGTSGSNEQFF. CDR3 in DNA: TGTGCCAGCAGCCCGGGGACTAGCGGGAGCAATGAGCAGTTCTTC.

This clonotype was recorded at least ten times. This chain joins TRBV4-3 and TRBJ1-6; no firm D call. Per germline, CDR1 LGHNA and CDR2 YSLEER. Trimming removed 8 bases at V and 9 bases at J, with 14 bases between. The CDR3 runs to 13 residues. CDR3 nucleotide sequence: TGCGCCAGCTCCGGGATAGTAGGTTCACCCCTCCACTTT. The encoded protein is CASSGIVGSPLHF.

This clonotype appeared a few times. The chain has TRBV20-1 and TRBJ2-3, with TRBD2 matching 11 bases. Germline lookup yields CDR1 DFQATT and CDR2 SNEGSKA (reference sequence). The trim removed 6 bases at V and 1 base at J, leaving 3 bases unmatched. This CDR3 has 14 residues. Written as DNA, the CDR3 is TGCAGTGCCCTACTAGCGGGAGGCACAGATACGCAGTATTTT. It is translated as CSALLAGGTDTQYF.

This clonotype was seen only a few times. This chain links TRBV27 with TRBJ2-3; D remains ambiguous. Germline CDR1 MNHEY, CDR2 SMNVEV (reference sequence). V gave up 3 bases and J gave up 2 bases, with 21 bases separating them. CDR3 size: 18 residues. The CDR3 DNA reads TGTGCCAGCAGTTTCGCTGAAAGCGTGGACCTTCCCACAGATACGCAGTATTTT. It is translated as CASSFAESVDLPTDTQYF.

This clonotype came up a few times. The chain carries TRBV7-6 and TRBJ2-5; TRBD2 aligns across 10 bases. CDR1 is SGHVS, CDR2 FNYEAQ, per germline. Losses at the gene ends were 4 bases for V and 3 bases for J; bases not matched to a gene: 5. The CDR3 covers 15 residues. DNA of the CDR3: TGTGCCAGCAGCTCCCTAGCGGGAGCAAAAGAGACCCAGTACTTC. Translating gives CASSSLAGAKETQYF. The full variable domain, in which reference TRBV7-6 and TRBJ2-5 provide the parts outside the CDR3, is GAGVSQSPRYKVTKRGQDVALRCDPISGHVSLYWYRQALGQGPEFLTYFNYEAQQDKSGLPNDRFSAERPEGSISTLTIQRTEQRDSAMYRCASSSLAGAKETQYFGPGTRLLVL.

This clonotype was observed a few times. The CDR3 protein is CSASRGRLAEAFF. DNA of the CDR3: TGCAGTGCTAGCAGGGGCCGGTTGGCTGAAGCTTTCTTT. V and J are TRBV20-1 and TRBJ1-1, with D tentatively TRBD1 (6 bases). Trimming pared 3 bases from V and 6 bases from J, leaving 14 bases between. Germline V lookup: CDR1 DFQATT, CDR2 SNEGSKA (reference sequence). The CDR3 loop spans 13 amino acids.

This clonotype was counted a few times. The chain combines TRBV10-3 with TRBJ2-2; no clear D gene. This CDR3 has 14 amino acids. Deletions cut 4 bases from V and 2 bases from J, with 8 bases between. Germline V gene lookup returns CDR1 ENHRY and CDR2 SYGVKD. CDR3 in amino acids: CAISGNQNTGELFF. The CDR3 DNA reads TGTGCCATCAGTGGAAACCAAAACACCGGGGAGCTGTTTTTT.

This clonotype came up many times. V and J are TRBV5-1 and TRBJ2-3, with 8 bases aligning to TRBD2. CDR3 length: 14 residues. Trimming took 5 bases from V and 2 from J; bases not matched to a gene: 4. Germline V CDR1 and CDR2: SGHRS, YFSETQ. In nucleotides, the CDR3 is TGCGCCAGCAGTAGCGGGGAGTCCACAGATACGCAGTATTTT. This encodes CASSSGESTDTQYF.

This clonotype occurred many times. V and J are TRBV6-1 and TRBJ2-2, with 8 bases aligning to TRBD2. Germline V gene lookup returns CDR1 MNHNS and CDR2 SASEGT. Trimming at V came to 8 bases and at J to 4 bases, leaving 6 bases not matched to a gene. There are 14 residues in the CDR3. The CDR3, as DNA: TGTGCCAGCGTCCTCGCGGGGGGCACCGGGGAGCTGTTTTTT. Its translation: CASVLAGGTGELFF.

The CDR3 DNA follows: TGTGCCATCAGTGACTCCGGGGGCTTTCAGGAAAAACTGTTTTTT. The encoded protein is CAISDSGGFQEKLFF. This sequence joins TRBV10-3 and TRBJ1-4, with D tentatively TRBD1 (6 bases). Trimming took 3 bases from V and 8 from J, leaving 16 bases between them. The CDR3 length is 15 residues. Germline lookup yields CDR1 ENHRY and CDR2 SYGVKD.

This clonotype was recorded at least ten times. This chain connects TRBV29-1 to TRBJ2-5; D might be TRBD1 (5 bases). V lost 4 bases, J lost 2 bases, and 11 bases lay in between. CDR1 SQVTM and CDR2 ANQGSEA come from the germline V gene. The CDR3 is 13 residues long. Written as DNA, the CDR3 is TGCAGCGTTGCTGTTACAGGTCAAGAGACCCAGTACTTC. Encoded protein: CSVAVTGQETQYF.

The V call is TRBV2, the J call TRBJ1-1, with 9 positions matching TRBD1. V lost 6 bases and J lost 0; bases outside the gene matches: 11. CDR1 and CDR2 (germline): SNHLY, FYNNEI. The CDR3 runs 17 residues. CDR3 DNA: TGTGCCAGCAGCCACGGTCCCGGGACAGGGATGAACACTGAAGCTTTCTTT. Residues: CASSHGPGTGMNTEAFF.

This clonotype was counted only a few times. The chain couples TRBV20-1 to TRBJ2-1, with a weak D call TRBD2 (6 bases). The CDR3 is 14 amino acids. Germline CDR1 and CDR2: DFQATT and SNEGSKA (reference sequence). Trimming took 3 bases from V and 3 from J, leaving 12 bases between them. CDR3 in DNA: TGCAGTGCTAGGGGGACTTTGCACTACAATGAGCAGTTCTTC. The encoded protein is CSARGTLHYNEQFF.

Of note for this clonotype: A single base separates this from a much larger clone, so it may be a read error. The rearrangement joins TRBV7-9 to TRBJ2-1; 8 bases match TRBD2. This CDR3 contains 15 residues. Per germline, CDR1 SEHNR and CDR2 FQNEAQ (reference sequence). The J segment lost 10 bases and the V segment lost 3 bases, leaving 11 bases of the junction unmatched. The CDR3 sequence: CASSFASGRPKEQFF. The CDR3 region has the DNA TGTGCCAGCAGCTTTGCTAGCGGGCGACCCAAGGAGCAGTTCTTC.

V usage is TRBV2 and J usage is TRBJ2-3, with 12 bases identical to TRBD2. V gave up 6 bases and J gave up 2 bases; unmatched junction bases: 6. The CDR3 totals 16 residues. Germline loops: CDR1 SNHLY, CDR2 FYNNEI. CDR3 residues: CASRATSGGLTDTQYF. Written as DNA, the CDR3 is TGTGCCAGCAGGGCAACTAGCGGGGGGCTCACAGATACGCAGTATTTT.

The genes are TRBV5-4 and TRBJ2-5; TRBD2 aligns across 9 bases. With V trimmed by 4 bases and J by 5 bases, 12 bases remained unmatched. Per germline, CDR1 SGHNT and CDR2 YYREEE (reference sequence). This CDR3 is built from 16 residues. Here the CDR3 reads CASSPRSSGRRETQYF. The CDR3 DNA reads TGTGCCAGCAGCCCCCGTAGTAGCGGGAGACGGGAGACCCAGTACTTC. The variable domain in full, completed from reference TRBV5-4 and TRBJ2-5, reads ETGVTQSPTHLIKTRGQQVTLRCSSQSGHNTVSWYQQALGQGPQFIFQYYREEENGRGNFPPRFSGLQFPNYSSELNVNALELDDSALYLCASSPRSSGRRETQYFGPGTRLLVL.

The V and J genes are TRBV25-1 and TRBJ1-2, with TRBD1 as a possible D gene (5 bases). The ends were cut back, 6 bases at V and 7 bases at J, with 18 bases in the middle. Germline V CDR1 and CDR2: MGHDK, SYGVNS. This CDR3 contains 14 residues. The CDR3 DNA is TGTGCCAGCAGCGCAAGACTCCAGGGTGGTGGCTACACCTTC. Translated, it gives CASSARLQGGGYTF.

This sequence joins TRBV20-1 and TRBJ2-7; D is unresolved. The CDR3 is made up of 11 amino acids. Trimming took off 4 bases at V and 9 bases at J, with 13 bases between the two ends. CDR1 DFQATT and CDR2 SNEGSKA come from the germline V gene (reference sequence). DNA of the CDR3: TGCAGTGCTACCACCAACAACGGGCAGTACTTC. It specifies CSATTNNGQYF.

This chain uses TRBV18 with TRBJ2-1; the match to TRBD2 covers 13 bases. J was trimmed by 9 bases and V by 3 bases; bases with no gene match: 14. The CDR3 is 18 residues long. In germline, CDR1 is KGHSH, CDR2 LQKENI. In DNA, the CDR3 is TGTGCCAGCTCACCTAAACTAGCGGGAGGGCCCCGGGGTTCTGAGCAGTTCTTC. It specifies CASSPKLAGGPRGSEQFF.

In its sample, this clonotype was seen a few times. V is TRBV7-2 and J is TRBJ2-3; 7 bases line up with TRBD1. Germline V gene lookup returns CDR1 SGHTA and CDR2 FQGNSA. This CDR3 comprises 15 residues. The ends lost 1 base at V and 5 bases at J; junction bases unmatched: 6. CDR3 bases: TGTGCCAGCAGCTTAGGATTCAGGGGGAGAGATACGCAGTATTTT. Translated, it gives CASSLGFRGRDTQYF.

This chain uses TRBV29-1 with TRBJ2-5; possible D gene TRBD1, 5 bases. The germline V gene has CDR1 SQVTM and CDR2 ANQGSEA. CDR3 length: 15 amino acids. Trimming took off 7 bases at V and 4 bases at J, with 22 bases between the two ends. Here the CDR3 reads CSAHLPGSGRETQYF. DNA of the CDR3: TGCAGCGCACACCTTCCCGGGTCAGGGCGAGAGACCCAGTACTTC.

J is TRBJ1-1 and V is TRBV11-2, with D hard to call. The CDR3 spans 13 residues. Looked up from germline, CDR1 is SGHAT and CDR2 is FQNNGV. V was trimmed by 1 base and J by 8 bases, leaving 11 bases between them. The CDR3 region is CASSLGPEREAFF. The CDR3 coding sequence is TGTGCCAGCAGCTTAGGTCCGGAGAGGGAAGCTTTCTTT. The full variable domain, rest sourced from reference TRBV11-2 and TRBJ1-1, is EAGVAQSPRYKIIEKRQSVAFWCNPISGHATLYWYQQILGQGPKLLIQFQNNGVVDDSQLPKDRFSAERLKGVDSTLKIQPAKLEDSAVYLCASSLGPEREAFFGQGTRLTVV.

The CDR3 loop is CASSEPGALKTRQETQYF. DNA for the CDR3: TGTGCCAGCAGTGAACCAGGGGCGCTCAAAACACGCCAAGAGACCCAGTACTTC. The chain joins TRBV2 to TRBJ2-5, with D perhaps TRBD1 (6 bases). The CDR3 sequence is 18 residues long. V lost 2 bases to trimming and J lost 1 base, with 20 bases between them. Per germline, CDR1 SNHLY and CDR2 FYNNEI.

This clonotype appeared a few times. The chain combines TRBV3-1 with TRBJ2-7; D remains ambiguous. The CDR3 extends over 13 amino acids. The V gene's germline CDR1 is LGHDT and CDR2 YNNKEL (reference sequence). Trimming took off 3 bases at V and 5 bases at J, with 11 bases between the two ends. The CDR3 sequence is CASSHPGFDEQYF. The CDR3 DNA reads as TGTGCCAGCAGCCACCCAGGCTTCGACGAGCAGTACTTC.